A selection of T cell receptor beta chains follows, all from one sample in a study of shared clonotypes between healthy human individuals. The assay was immunoSEQ multiplex PCR, and TCRdb's table has in-frame clones only and misses some. The data hold approximately 1,000,000 clones, with more than 75% observed a single time. The sequencing input was memory CD4+ T cells from PBMCs. The receptors shown here come from a man younger than 35 in good health. Some clones in this sample may be carry-over from other donors' samples. The CDR3 runs from the conserved cysteine through the conserved F or W. The D gene is left open where the match is weak. Size is omitted from some rows. Given values are once, few, many or a class for expanded clones.

TRBD1,TRBJ2-5,TRBV19,-,TGTGCCAGTAGTCATGACAGGGGAAGAGAGACCCAGTACTTC,CASSHDRGRETQYF
TRBD1,TRBJ2-5,TRBV2,-,TGTGCCAGCAGTAAGGACAGGGGACAAGAGACCCAGTACTTC,CASSKDRGQETQYF
TRBD1,TRBJ2-7,TRBV7-9,-,TGTGCCAGCAGCTCTGACAGGGGGTCCTACGAGCAGTACTTC,CASSSDRGSYEQYF
TRBD2,TRBJ2-1,TRBV11-3,-,TGTGCCAGCAGCACCACCGACGCGGGACTAAGCTCCTACAATGAGCAGTTCTTC,CASSTTDAGLSSYNEQFF
-,TRBJ2-7,TRBV18,-,TGTGCCAGCTCACCAGCCGGGGGACAGCTCTCCTACGAGCAGTACTTC,CASSPAGGQLSYEQYF
-,TRBJ1-1,TRBV28,-,TGTGCCAGCAGCCTCTGGAACACTGAAGCTTTCTTT,CASSLWNTEAFF
-,TRBJ1-1,TRBV6-5,-,TGTGCCAGCAGTTACTCCGGGGGGGTGGGTACTGAAGCTTTCTTT,CASSYSGGVGTEAFF
TRBD2,TRBJ2-7,TRBV5-1,-,TGCGCCAGCAACCCTAGCGGGTCCCTCTCCTACGAGCAGTACTTC,CASNPSGSLSYEQYF
-,TRBJ2-1,TRBV21-1,-,TGTGCCGGACTAGTTGACTACAATGAGCAGTTCTTC,CAGLVDYNEQFF
-,TRBJ1-5,TRBV30,once,TGTGCCTGGAGTCCGTACGAGGGATTCGGCGTATTTGGCAATCAGCCCCAGCATTTT,CAWSPYEGFGVFGNQPQHF
-,TRBJ2-7,TRBV2,-,TGTGCCAGCATTCAGGACCATGCCTACGAGCAGTACTTC,CASIQDHAYEQYF
TRBD1,TRBJ1-1,TRBV30,-,TGTGCCTGGCCAGCCCGGAGGGGGCACGGGAACACTGAAGCTTTCTTT,CAWPARRGHGNTEAFF
TRBD1,TRBJ1-2,TRBV6-4,-,TGTGCCAGCAGTCCAGGACAGGGGCTGGGTGGCTACACCTTC,CASSPGQGLGGYTF
TRBD1,TRBJ1-1,TRBV18,-,TGTGCCAGCTCACCAGACAGGGGGTGGACTGAAGCTTTCTTT,CASSPDRGWTEAFF
-,TRBJ2-5,TRBV6-1,-,TGTGCCAGCAGTGACAGGGGTGGGACGGAGACCCAGTACTTC,CASSDRGGTETQYF
-,TRBJ2-7,TRBV5-6,many,TGTGCCAGCAGCTTGGGATTAAGGACGGACTCGAGGGAGCAGTACTTC,CASSLGLRTDSREQYF
-,TRBJ1-1,TRBV28,few,TGTGCCAGCAGTTTACCCGGCCTCACTGAAGCTTTCTTT,CASSLPGLTEAFF
TRBD1,TRBJ1-1,TRBV6-1,-,TGTGCCAGCAGTGTCCGACAGGGTGGAACTGAAGCTTTCTTT,CASSVRQGGTEAFF
-,TRBJ2-3,TRBV6-1,few,TGTGCCAGCAGTGAAGGGAGGGAAACGCAGTATTTT,CASSEGRETQYF
TRBD1,TRBJ1-1,TRBV6-5,few,TGTGCCAGCAGTTACTCGTTTACAGGGGGCACTGAAGCTTTCTTT,CASSYSFTGGTEAFF
TRBD1,TRBJ2-5,TRBV5-1,-,TGCGCCAGCAGCTGCCGGGACAGGGGGTGGTGGGAGACCCAGTACTTC,CASSCRDRGWWETQYF
-,TRBJ1-2,TRBV2,-,TGTGCCAGCAGTGTAGGGGGGGCTGGTGGCTACACCTTC,CASSVGGAGGYTF
-,TRBJ2-7,TRBV19,once,TGTGCCAGTAGTCGTGGGCGGATAGGGGGTTTGGGGTCCTACGAGCAGTACTTC,CASSRGRIGGLGSYEQYF
TRBD1,TRBJ2-6,TRBV2,once,TGTGCCAGCAGTGATATAAAGGGGGCGATAGGGGCCAACGTCCTGACTTTC,CASSDIKGAIGANVLTF
-,TRBJ2-3,TRBV6-6,many,TGTGCCAGCAGTTACTCGACTGGACGGGTAGATACGCAGTATTTT,CASSYSTGRVDTQYF
TRBD2,TRBJ2-3,TRBV7-2,-,TGTGCCAGCAGCTCAGAAGGCTGGGCGGGGGGAGATACGCAGTATTTT,CASSSEGWAGGDTQYF
TRBD2,TRBJ2-1,TRBV10-3,-,TGTGCCATCAGTGAGTCGGACAATGTAGCGGGAGTGGGCAATGAGCAGTTCTTC,CAISESDNVAGVGNEQFF
-,TRBJ2-3,TRBV11-3,-,TGTGCCAGCAGCCAAAGCGGTTCATTGGCGGATACGCAGTATTTT,CASSQSGSLADTQYF
-,TRBJ1-1,TRBV6-1,few,TGTGCCAGCAGTGTTGGGGACGCGAACACTGAAGCTTTCTTT,CASSVGDANTEAFF
TRBD1,TRBJ2-3,TRBV30,few,TGTGCCTGGAGTCTCCGACAGGGGGCTGCGGGAGATACGCAGTATTTT,CAWSLRQGAAGDTQYF
-,TRBJ1-2,TRBV19,-,TGTGCCAGTAGTTCGGGACTGGGCTATGGCTACACCTTC,CASSSGLGYGYTF
-,TRBJ2-3,TRBV4-1,-,TGCGCCAGCAGCCGCGGAGGGCGCACAGATACGCAGTATTTT,CASSRGGRTDTQYF
TRBD1,TRBJ1-2,TRBV9,few,TGTGCCAGCAGCGCCCGGACAGGGGATAACTATGGCTACACCTTC,CASSARTGDNYGYTF
TRBD1,TRBJ1-4,TRBV5-1,-,TGCGCCAGCAGCTTAGGGACAGCTAATGAAAAACTGTTTTTT,CASSLGTANEKLFF
-,TRBJ1-2,TRBV18,-,TGTGCCAGCTCACGCCAAGAACTCATTGACTATGGCTACACCTTC,CASSRQELIDYGYTF
-,TRBJ1-2,TRBV6-4,-,TGTGCCAGCAGTCGAGGGAGGGTTGGCTACACCTTC,CASSRGRVGYTF
-,TRBJ2-1,TRBV11-1,-,TGTGCCAGCAGCCGGGGGCCGGGACTATCCCCGAGGAATGAGCAGTTCTTC,CASSRGPGLSPRNEQFF
-,TRBJ2-6,TRBV11-1,-,TGTGCCAGCAGCCTAGCAGGGGTTGGGGCCAACGTCCTGACTTTC,CASSLAGVGANVLTF
TRBD1,TRBJ1-2,TRBV14,-,TGTGCCAGCTCAAGACAGGGGTACGGCTACACCTTC,CASSRQGYGYTF
TRBD2,TRBJ2-1,TRBV5-4,-,TGTGCCAGCAGCTTGTGGGGGGGCTCCTACAATGAGCAGTTCTTC,CASSLWGGSYNEQFF
-,TRBJ2-1,TRBV5-1,-,TGCGCCAGCAGCAAAGGGACCGGCGATGAGCAGTTCTTC,CASSKGTGDEQFF
-,TRBJ1-2,TRBV28,-,TGTGCCAGCACCCGATCGCCACCCCTCTATGGCTACACCTTC,CASTRSPPLYGYTF
-,TRBJ2-2,TRBV28,-,TGTGCCAGCAGTACCAATACCCGGGACACCGGGGAGCTGTTTTTT,CASSTNTRDTGELFF
-,TRBJ1-1,TRBV14,-,TGTGCCAGCAGCCAGAGGGAGCGTTCCACTGAAGCTTTCTTT,CASSQRERSTEAFF
TRBD1,TRBJ2-5,TRBV18,-,TGTGCCAGCTCACCATCAGGGGGAAAAGAGACCCAGTACTTC,CASSPSGGKETQYF
-,TRBJ1-6,TRBV11-2,-,TGTGCCAGCAGCTTAGAGGGGGCTTCACCCCTCCACTTT,CASSLEGASPLHF
-,TRBJ2-2,TRBV30,-,TGTGCCTGGAGTGAGGAGGGAACCGGGGAGCTGTTTTTT,CAWSEEGTGELFF
TRBD1,TRBJ2-5,TRBV7-8,many,TGTGCCAGCAGCCGAACCACAGGGGGAGAGACCCAGTACTTC,CASSRTTGGETQYF
-,TRBJ2-1,TRBV6-5,-,TGTGCCAGCAGACAACCTAGCGTCAATGAGCAGTTCTTC,CASRQPSVNEQFF
TRBD2,TRBJ2-5,TRBV5-1,-,TGCGCCAGCAGCTTGTACATGGGAGGGCGAGAGACCCAGTACTTC,CASSLYMGGRETQYF
-,TRBJ2-1,TRBV5-1,-,TGCGCCAGCAGCAGGCTAGACAATGAGCAGTTCTTC,CASSRLDNEQFF
TRBD1,TRBJ1-2,TRBV30,many,TGTGCCTCAACCCCAGGGGGCAACTATGGCTACACCTTC,CASTPGGNYGYTF
-,TRBJ2-3,TRBV2,-,TGTGCCAGCGGCTCCGGGACATTGGCAGATACGCAGTATTTT,CASGSGTLADTQYF
-,TRBJ2-1,TRBV6-5,-,TGTGCCAGCAGTTACTTGTGGCAGGGAAACAATGAGCAGTTCTTC,CASSYLWQGNNEQFF